The sequence of this T cell receptor (beta chain) was determined in a study of shared clonotypes between healthy human individuals. Trimming cost V 3 bases and J 8 bases, with 16 bases left between them. Per germline, CDR1 MDHEN and CDR2 SYDVKM. The CDR3 spans 14 residues. Libraries were prepared by immunoSEQ multiplex PCR; TCRdb keeps only in-frame clonotypes and omits some of them. The data hold around 2.5 million clones, with more than 85% observed a single time. This sequence was found in a man younger than 35 in good health. Some clones in this sample may be carry-over from other donors' samples. The chain has TRBV28 and TRBJ1-2; TRBD1 might be the D (5 bases). The sequenced sample consisted of naive CD4+ T cells from PBMCs. Subset defined: CD45RA+ positively selected. This CDR3 reads CASSFQGNGEGYTF. For the CDR3, the DNA is TGTGCCAGCAGTTTCCAGGGAAATGGGGAAGGCTACACCTTC.